One and the same sample provided the 14 T cell receptor beta chains below, sequenced in a study of T cells after yellow fever vaccination. Using its own MiXCR run on the 5' RACE reads, TCRdb lists one record per CDR3 protein. The table lists fewer than 400,000 distinct CDR3 sequences, about 11% of them singletons. The starting material was CD4+ T cells sorted from PBMCs, obtained 45 days after the yellow fever booster vaccination. All receptors come from a man younger than 35 who received the YFV17D yellow fever vaccine.

This clonotype was found a few times. The chain uses TRBV5-1 and TRBJ2-2; 8 bases are a match to TRBD1. In germline, CDR1 is SGHRS, CDR2 YFSETQ. J gave up 3 bases and V 4 bases, and 5 bases lay outside the gene matches. The CDR3 has 15 residues. CDR3 DNA: TGCGCCAGCAGCCCAGGGACAGGCCACACCGGGGAGCTGTTTTTT. It encodes CASSPGTGHTGELFF.

In its sample, this clonotype was seen a few times. This chain uses TRBV24-1 with TRBJ1-5; D remains unclear. CDR1 KGHDR and CDR2 SFDVKD come from the germline V gene. This CDR3 has 12 amino acids. Deletions cut 8 bases from V and 4 bases from J, with 8 bases between. Here the CDR3 reads CATNGFNQPQHF. The CDR3 DNA is TGTGCCACCAACGGCTTTAATCAGCCCCAGCATTTT.

This chain uses TRBV7-9 with TRBJ2-7; 11 bases match TRBD2. The V gene's germline CDR1 is SEHNR and CDR2 FQNEAQ (reference sequence). Trimming took 5 bases from V and 5 from J; bases not matched to a gene: 8. The CDR3 totals 15 residues. The CDR3, as DNA: TGTGCCAGCAGCCCTATAGCGGGGGGGACCCACGAGCAGTACTTC. Its protein product is CASSPIAGGTHEQYF.

This sequence joins TRBV24-1 and TRBJ2-5, with 10 bases aligning to TRBD1. The length of the CDR3 is 13 residues. Germline assignment: CDR1 KGHDR and CDR2 SFDVKD. Trimming at V came to 10 bases and at J to 1 base, leaving 2 bases not matched to a gene. The CDR3 nucleotides are TGTGCCACAGACAGGGGGCCCCAAGAGACCCAGTACTTC. Translation: CATDRGPQETQYF.

V and J are TRBV7-2 and TRBJ1-2, with D perhaps matching TRBD1 (5 bases). Trimming took off 3 bases at V and 13 bases at J, with 15 bases between the two ends. This CDR3 comprises 12 residues. Germline values: CDR1 SGHTA, CDR2 FQGNSA. The CDR3 region is CASSLAARDLTF. CDR3 sequence (DNA): TGTGCCAGCAGCTTGGCTGCTAGGGACCTCACCTTC.

This clonotype was seen only a few times. V gene TRBV12-3 or TRBV12-4 combines with J gene TRBJ2-1; D is undetermined. The CDR3 is made up of 16 amino acids. The V gene lost 7 bases and the J gene lost 0 bases, with 16 bases spanning the gap. DNA of the CDR3: TGTGCCAGCATACCCAACGGCCTAAGCTCCTACAATGAGCAGTTCTTC. Protein product: CASIPNGLSSYNEQFF.

This clonotype was counted only a few times. The genes are TRBV6-5 and TRBJ1-1; 7 bases are shared with TRBD1. Germline V gene lookup returns CDR1 MNHEY and CDR2 SVGAGI. Trimming at V came to 3 bases and at J to 5 bases, leaving 9 bases not matched to a gene. The CDR3 spans 15 residues. Here the CDR3 reads CASSYAGQPKTEAFF. The CDR3 DNA sequence: TGTGCCAGCAGTTATGCGGGACAGCCCAAGACTGAAGCTTTCTTT.

The CDR3 sequence is CSARSGGPSYEQYF. The DNA for the CDR3 is TGCAGTGCTAGGTCGGGAGGGCCCTCCTACGAGCAGTACTTC. This chain uses TRBV20-1 with TRBJ2-7; 8 bases agree with TRBD2. This CDR3 has 14 residues. The ends lost 3 bases at V and 0 bases at J; junction bases unmatched: 4. The germline V gene encodes CDR1 DFQATT and CDR2 SNEGSKA (reference sequence).

This chain connects TRBV10-1 to TRBJ2-1; D perhaps matches TRBD1 (6 bases). Germline V CDR1 and CDR2: WNHNN, SYGVQD (reference sequence). The CDR3 runs 15 residues. V gave up 8 bases and J gave up 6 bases, with 20 bases separating them. The CDR3 here is CASGSRQGIVNEQFF. As DNA, the CDR3 is TGCGCCAGCGGGTCGAGGCAGGGGATAGTCAATGAGCAGTTCTTC.

This clonotype was detected ten times or more. This chain links TRBV9 with TRBJ1-2, with 8 bases that match TRBD1. There are 18 residues in the CDR3. Looked up from germline, CDR1 is SGDLS and CDR2 is YYNGEE. Germline trimming cut 3 bases from V and 7 bases from J; bases unmatched to any gene: 20. The CDR3 nucleotides read TGTGCCAGCAGCGCGTCCCACAGGGGGGCAGGGGATATCGGTGGCTACACCTTC. This encodes CASSASHRGAGDIGGYTF.

This clonotype was counted a few times. V is TRBV6-6 and J is TRBJ2-2, with 9 bases that match TRBD1. CDR1 MNHNY and CDR2 SVGAGI come from the germline V gene (reference sequence). V was pared by 7 bases and J by 0 bases, with 6 bases of the junction left unmatched. The CDR3 covers 16 residues. The CDR3 loop reads CASTGQGRTNTGELFF. The CDR3 DNA sequence: TGTGCCAGCACAGGACAGGGGCGAACGAACACCGGGGAGCTGTTTTTT.

The chain uses TRBV20-1 and TRBJ2-5; TRBD2 aligns across 8 bases. The CDR3 is 13 amino acids. Germline V CDR1 and CDR2: DFQATT, SNEGSKA (reference sequence). CDR3 DNA sequence: TGCGCGGGCCGGGGGGGGCCGCAAGAGACCCAGTACTTC. It is translated as CAGRGGPQETQYF.

This chain connects TRBV18 to TRBJ2-3, with D unresolved. The germline V gene encodes CDR1 KGHSH and CDR2 LQKENI. The CDR3 covers 14 residues. V lost 5 bases and J 4 bases, leaving 13 bases between the germline ends. CDR3 in amino acids: CASSFSKVADTQYF. CDR3 nucleotide sequence: TGTGCCAGCTCATTCTCTAAGGTCGCAGATACGCAGTATTTT.

This clonotype occurred a few times. This chain joins TRBV7-3 and TRBJ2-1; 9 bases line up with TRBD2. Germline values: CDR1 SGHTA, CDR2 FQGTGA. V gave up 2 bases and J gave up 10 bases; unmatched junction bases: 12. The CDR3 has 16 residues. The CDR3 DNA sequence: TGTGCCAGCAGCTTAGGGTCTAGCGGGGTGATTAGGGAGCAGTTCTTC. It codes for CASSLGSSGVIREQFF. Based on the CDR3 plus reference TRBV7-3 and TRBJ2-1, the full variable domain is GAGVSQTPSNKVTEKGKYVELRCDPISGHTALYWYRQSLGQGPEFLIYFQGTGAADDSGLPNDRFFAVRPEGSVSTLKIQRTERGDSAVYLCASSLGSSGVIREQFFGPGTRLTVL.